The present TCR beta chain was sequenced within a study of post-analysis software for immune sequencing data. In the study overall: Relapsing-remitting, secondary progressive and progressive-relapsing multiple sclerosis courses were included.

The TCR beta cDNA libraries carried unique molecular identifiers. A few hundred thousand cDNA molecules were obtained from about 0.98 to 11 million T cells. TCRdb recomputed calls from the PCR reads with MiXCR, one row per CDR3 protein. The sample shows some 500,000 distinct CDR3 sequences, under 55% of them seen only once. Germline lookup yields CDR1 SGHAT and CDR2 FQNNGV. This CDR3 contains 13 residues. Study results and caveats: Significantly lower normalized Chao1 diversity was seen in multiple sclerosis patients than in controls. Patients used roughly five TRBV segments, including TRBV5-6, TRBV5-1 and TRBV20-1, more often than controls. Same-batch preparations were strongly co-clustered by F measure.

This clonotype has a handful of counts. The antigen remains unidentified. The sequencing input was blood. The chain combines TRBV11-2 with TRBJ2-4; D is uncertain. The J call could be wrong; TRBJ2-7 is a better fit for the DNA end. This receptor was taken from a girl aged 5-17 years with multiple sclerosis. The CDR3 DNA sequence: TGTGCCAGCAGCTCTCAGGTGTCCTACGAGCAGTACTTC. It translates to CASSSQVSYEQYF.